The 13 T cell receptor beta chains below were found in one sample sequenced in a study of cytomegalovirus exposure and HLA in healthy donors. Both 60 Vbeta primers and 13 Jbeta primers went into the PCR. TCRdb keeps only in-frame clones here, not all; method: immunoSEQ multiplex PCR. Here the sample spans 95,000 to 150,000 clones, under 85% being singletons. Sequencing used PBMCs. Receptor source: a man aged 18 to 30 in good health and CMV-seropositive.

CDR3 sequence reads: CASSTRAPEQYF. The CDR3 nucleotides are TGTGCCAGCAGTACCAGGGCGCCCGAGCAGTACTTC. The chain employs TRBV6-5 and TRBJ2-7, with D possibly matching TRBD1 (5 bases). The V gene's germline CDR1 is MNHEY and CDR2 SVGAGI. Trimming took off 5 bases at V and 6 bases at J, with 11 bases between the two ends. CDR3 length equals 12 residues.

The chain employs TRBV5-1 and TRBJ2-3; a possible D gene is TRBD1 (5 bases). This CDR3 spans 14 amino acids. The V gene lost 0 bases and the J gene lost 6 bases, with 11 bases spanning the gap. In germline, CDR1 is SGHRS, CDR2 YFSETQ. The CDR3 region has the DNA TGCGCCAGCAGCTTGGCCCAGGGTGTGGATACGCAGTATTTT. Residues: CASSLAQGVDTQYF.

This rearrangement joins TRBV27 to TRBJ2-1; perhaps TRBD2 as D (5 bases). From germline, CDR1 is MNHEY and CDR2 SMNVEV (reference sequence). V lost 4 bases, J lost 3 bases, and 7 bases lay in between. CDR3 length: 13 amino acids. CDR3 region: CASSSDFYNEQFF. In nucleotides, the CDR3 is TGTGCCAGCAGTTCGGACTTCTACAATGAGCAGTTCTTC.

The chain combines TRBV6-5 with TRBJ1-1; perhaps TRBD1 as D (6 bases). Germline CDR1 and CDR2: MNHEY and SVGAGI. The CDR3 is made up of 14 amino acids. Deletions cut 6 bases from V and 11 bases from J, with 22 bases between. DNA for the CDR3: TGTGCCAGCAGGACCCCTGGGGGCAATGTGGAGGCTTTCTTT. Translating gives CASRTPGGNVEAFF.

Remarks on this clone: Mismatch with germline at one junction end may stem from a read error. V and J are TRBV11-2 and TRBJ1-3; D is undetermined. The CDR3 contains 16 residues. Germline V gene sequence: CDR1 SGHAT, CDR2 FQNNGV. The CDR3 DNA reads TGTGCCAGCAGCGTAGACACTTCACGCTCTGGAAACACCATATATTTT. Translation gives CASSVDTSRSGNTIYF.

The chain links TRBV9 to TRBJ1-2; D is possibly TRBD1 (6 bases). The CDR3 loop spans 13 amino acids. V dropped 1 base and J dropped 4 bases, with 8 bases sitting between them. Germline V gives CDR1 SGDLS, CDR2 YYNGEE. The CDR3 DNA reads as TGTGCCAGCAGCGTACAGGACAGCTATGGCTACACCTTC. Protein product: CASSVQDSYGYTF.

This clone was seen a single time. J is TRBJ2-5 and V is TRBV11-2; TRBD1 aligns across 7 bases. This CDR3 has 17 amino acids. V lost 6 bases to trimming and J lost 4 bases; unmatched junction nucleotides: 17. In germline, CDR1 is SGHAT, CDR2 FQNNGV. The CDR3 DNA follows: TGTGCCAGCAGTTACGGGGACCTCGGCAGGGGGATAGAGACCCAGTACTTC. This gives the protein CASSYGDLGRGIETQYF.

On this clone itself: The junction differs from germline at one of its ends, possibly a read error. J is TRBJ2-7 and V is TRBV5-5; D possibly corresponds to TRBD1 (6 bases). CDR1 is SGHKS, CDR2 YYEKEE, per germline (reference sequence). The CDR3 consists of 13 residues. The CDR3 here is CASSQDRPYERYF. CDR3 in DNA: TGTGCCAGCAGCCAGGACAGACCCTACGAGCGGTACTTC.

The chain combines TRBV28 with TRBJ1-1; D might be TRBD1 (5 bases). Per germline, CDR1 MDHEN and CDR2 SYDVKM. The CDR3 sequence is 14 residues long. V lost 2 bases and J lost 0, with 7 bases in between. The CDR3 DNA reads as TGTGCCAGCAGTTTAGACAGTTTGAACACTGAAGCTTTCTTT. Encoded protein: CASSLDSLNTEAFF.

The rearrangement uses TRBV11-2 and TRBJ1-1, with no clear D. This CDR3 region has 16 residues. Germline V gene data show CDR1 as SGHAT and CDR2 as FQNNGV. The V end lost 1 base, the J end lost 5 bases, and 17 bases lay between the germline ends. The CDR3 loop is CASSLGGGQYETEAFF. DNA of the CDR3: TGTGCCAGCAGCTTAGGAGGAGGGCAGTACGAGACTGAAGCTTTCTTT.

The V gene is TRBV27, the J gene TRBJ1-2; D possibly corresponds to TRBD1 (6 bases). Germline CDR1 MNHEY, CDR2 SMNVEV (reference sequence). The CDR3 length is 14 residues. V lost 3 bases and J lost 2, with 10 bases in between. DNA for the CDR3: TGTGCCAGCAGTTTTCAGGGGCAGAACTATGGCTACACCTTC. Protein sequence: CASSFQGQNYGYTF.

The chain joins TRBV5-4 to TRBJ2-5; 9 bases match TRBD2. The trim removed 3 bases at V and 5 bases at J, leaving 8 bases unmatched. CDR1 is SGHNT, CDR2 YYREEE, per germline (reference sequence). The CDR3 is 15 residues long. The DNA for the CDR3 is TGTGCCAGCAGCTCGCGGGGGGGCCTAGGGGAGACCCAGTACTTC. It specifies CASSSRGGLGETQYF.

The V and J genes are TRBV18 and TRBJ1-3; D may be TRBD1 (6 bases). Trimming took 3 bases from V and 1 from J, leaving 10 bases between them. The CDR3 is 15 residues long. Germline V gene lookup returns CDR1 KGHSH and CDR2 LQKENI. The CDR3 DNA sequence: TGTGCCAGCTCACCGCAGGGGACATCTGGAAACACCATATATTTT. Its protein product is CASSPQGTSGNTIYF.